Sequencing of this T cell receptor beta chain was carried out in a study of regulatory T cells in long-lasting Graves disease. Investigators prepared the TCR beta libraries by applying iRepertoire HTBI primers and Arm-PCR of CDR3 regions. TCRdb re-called the multiplex PCR reads through MiXCR, storing one row per CDR3 protein. The data contain over 650,000 distinct CDR3 sequences, approximately 31% of them singletons. The time point is: persistent/refractory GD, antithyroid drugs over 5 years with positive TRAb. Extracted PBMC RNA gave rise to the TCR library. Graves' disease diagnosis relied on American Thyroid Association guidelines. The CDR3 extends over 12 amino acids. Trimming stripped 3 bases from V and 7 bases from J, with 9 bases between. Germline assignment: CDR1 DFQATT and CDR2 SNEGSKA (reference sequence).

This receptor was obtained from a female donor with Graves disease. The source was peripheral blood mononuclear cells (PBMCs), collected when the disease was refractory, from a patient treated with antithyroid drugs. The genes are TRBV20-1 and TRBJ2-2; D is possibly TRBD2 (5 bases). CDR3: CSASTEVGELFF. As DNA, the CDR3 is TGCAGTGCTAGCACGGAGGTCGGGGAGCTGTTTTTT.